The 27 T cell receptor beta chains reported below all come from one sample, sequenced in a study of OX40 agonist ivuxolimab in advanced cancers. Only in-frame clones appear in the TCRdb table, and some are missing; sequencing was by immunoSEQ multiplex PCR. The table shows 95,000 to 110,000 clones, with approximately 90% occurring only once. The specimen was CD4+ or CD8+ T cells sorted from blood, collected in a trial of the OX40 agonist ivuxolimab. The receptors originated from an adult with an advanced solid tumor such as melanoma, head and neck, liver or kidney cancer.

The V gene is TRBV5-4, the J gene TRBJ2-5; 10 bases agree with TRBD1. Germline CDR1 SGHNT, CDR2 YYREEE (reference sequence). After removal of 4 bases from V and 5 bases from J, the junction contained 8 bases not matched to a gene. This CDR3 is 15 amino acids long. CDR3 amino acids: CASSVQDRGRETQYF. DNA of the CDR3: TGTGCCAGCAGCGTACAGGACAGGGGGAGGGAGACCCAGTACTTC.

The chain has TRBV18 and TRBJ2-5; 9 bases align to TRBD2. The trim removed 1 base at V and 1 base at J, leaving 4 bases unmatched. Germline loops: CDR1 KGHSH, CDR2 LQKENI. The CDR3 spans 16 residues. The CDR3 loop is CASSPQTSGGQETQYF. The CDR3 DNA sequence: TGTGCCAGCTCACCACAGACTAGCGGAGGCCAAGAGACCCAGTACTTC.

The CDR3 DNA follows: TGCGCCAGCAGCTTCCAGCCGGGTTCTGCGGGAGAGACCCAGTACTTC. It encodes CASSFQPGSAGETQYF. J is TRBJ2-5 and V is TRBV5-1; D possibly corresponds to TRBD2 (5 bases). CDR1 and CDR2 from the germline V gene are SGHRS and YFSETQ. CDR3 length: 16 residues. V was shortened by 2 bases and J by 4 bases, with 18 bases between the two germline ends.

This clone was counted between two and nine times. V is TRBV6-1 and J is TRBJ2-2; D gene ambiguous. The V gene lost 6 bases and the J gene lost 0 bases, with 11 bases spanning the gap. Germline loops: CDR1 MNHNS, CDR2 SASEGT. CDR3 length: 15 amino acids. In DNA form, the CDR3 reads TGTGCCAGCAGAGTCCTCCAGTCGAACACCGGGGAGCTGTTTTTT. It translates to CASRVLQSNTGELFF.

V and J are TRBV28 and TRBJ1-3; no reliable D call. Germline V lookup: CDR1 MDHEN, CDR2 SYDVKM. V lost 5 bases, J lost 0 bases, and 11 bases lay in between. This CDR3 comprises 15 residues. Here the CDR3 reads CASSPPDISGNTIYF. The CDR3 region has the DNA TGTGCCAGCAGTCCCCCCGATATCTCTGGAAACACCATATATTTT.

The J gene is TRBJ1-2, the V gene TRBV28; 9 nucleotides line up with TRBD1. The CDR3 is 17 residues long. Germline V gene sequence: CDR1 MDHEN, CDR2 SYDVKM. With V trimmed by 6 bases and J by 8 bases, 19 bases remained unmatched. In DNA, the CDR3 is TGTGCCAGCAGCTCGTCCGGGACAGGGATCCGAGAGGGAGGCTACACCTTC. Translating gives CASSSSGTGIREGGYTF.

The chain has TRBV4-3 and TRBJ2-5; 8 bases align to TRBD1. Germline CDR1 reads LGHNA; CDR2 reads YSLEER. With V trimmed by 3 bases and J by 3 bases, 6 bases remained unmatched. This CDR3 is 15 amino acids long. The CDR3 here is CASSQDRARKETQYF. CDR3 in DNA: TGCGCCAGCAGCCAGGACAGGGCCCGAAAAGAGACCCAGTACTTC.

The V gene is TRBV10-3, the J gene TRBJ2-1, with 8 bases that match TRBD2. From germline, CDR1 is ENHRY and CDR2 SYGVKD. With V trimmed by 3 bases and J by 10 bases, 17 bases remained unmatched. CDR3 length: 17 residues. The CDR3 spells CAISDGGSSGRFGEQFF. The CDR3 DNA follows: TGTGCCATCAGTGACGGAGGGTCTAGCGGGCGCTTTGGGGAGCAGTTCTTC.

This sequence joins TRBV5-6 and TRBJ2-5; TRBD1 matches at 9 bases. Judging by the DNA end, TRBJ2-7 fits better; the J call may be wrong. Germline loops: CDR1 SGHDT, CDR2 YYEEEE. The CDR3 is 15 amino acids. For the CDR3, the DNA is TGTGCCAGCAGCTCGGGACAGGGAGTAGTGGACGAGCAGTACTTC. It codes for CASSSGQGVVDEQYF.

This chain joins TRBV5-1 and TRBJ1-1; the D is unclear. Germline-derived CDR1 and CDR2 are SGHRS and YFSETQ. V gave up 0 bases and J gave up 2 bases, with 14 bases separating them. This CDR3 comprises 16 residues. CDR3 loop: CASSLELIGFNTEAFF. CDR3 sequence (DNA): TGCGCCAGCAGCTTGGAGTTGATCGGGTTTAACACTGAAGCTTTCTTT.

The chain joins TRBV30 to TRBJ1-1, with D possibly TRBD1 on 6 matching bases. The CDR3 is made up of 17 amino acids. Germline V gene lookup returns CDR1 GTSNPN and CDR2 SVGIG (reference sequence). With 2 bases removed from V and 0 bases from J, the gap between germline ends came to 19 bases. CDR3 amino acids: CAWSKGWGRGMNTEAFF. Written as DNA, the CDR3 is TGTGCCTGGAGTAAGGGTTGGGGCAGGGGTATGAACACTGAAGCTTTCTTT. Variable domain in full (rest from reference TRBV30 and TRBJ1-1): SQTIHQWPATLVQPVGSPLSLECTVEGTSNPNLYWYRQAAGRGLQLLFYSVGIGQISSEVPQNLSASRPQDRQFILSSKKLLLSDSGFYLCAWSKGWGRGMNTEAFFGQGTRLTVV.

The V gene is TRBV9, the J gene TRBJ1-2; 9 nucleotides line up with TRBD1. V dropped 2 bases and J dropped 4; count of bases not matched to a gene: 9. The CDR3 loop spans 16 amino acids. Germline V CDR1 and CDR2: SGDLS, YYNGEE. The CDR3 loop is CASSVGGQGSTYGYTF. In DNA form, the CDR3 reads TGTGCCAGCAGCGTCGGAGGACAGGGGAGTACCTATGGCTACACCTTC.

The gene calls are TRBV14 and TRBJ2-6, with D unclear. Trimming cost V 4 bases and J 0 bases, with 13 bases left between them. CDR3 length: 17 amino acids. Germline loops: CDR1 SGHDN, CDR2 FVKESK. Here the CDR3 reads CASSPILFTSGANVLTF. As DNA, the CDR3 is TGTGCCAGCAGCCCGATCCTGTTCACCTCTGGGGCCAACGTCCTGACTTTC.

This chain uses TRBV4-3 with TRBJ2-3, with D perhaps assigned TRBD1 or TRBD2 (5 bases each). The CDR3 consists of 14 residues. Germline values: CDR1 LGHNA, CDR2 YSLEER. V was shortened by 1 base and J by 2 bases, with 7 bases between the two germline ends. The CDR3 spells CASSQGGTTDTQYF. In DNA form, the CDR3 reads TGCGCCAGCAGCCAAGGTGGGACCACAGATACGCAGTATTTT.

The chain joins TRBV5-1 to TRBJ2-7; D remains unclear. The CDR3 has 14 amino acids. Deletions cut 0 bases from V and 5 bases from J, with 12 bases between. Germline V CDR1 and CDR2: SGHRS, YFSETQ. The chain's CDR3 is CASSLGQSKDEQYF. The CDR3, as DNA: TGCGCCAGCAGCTTGGGGCAGTCAAAGGACGAGCAGTACTTC.

The chain has TRBV5-8 and TRBJ2-2; 16 bases match TRBD2. The CDR3 sequence is 19 residues long. The V gene's germline CDR1 is SGHTS and CDR2 YDEGEE. Trimming took 4 bases from V and 7 from J; bases not matched to a gene: 13. This chain's CDR3 is CASSPAPGLAGGPGGELFF. DNA for the CDR3: TGTGCCAGCAGCCCTGCTCCGGGACTAGCGGGAGGGCCTGGCGGGGAGCTGTTTTTT.

The chain joins TRBV28 to TRBJ2-7; tentative D call: TRBD1 (5 bases). The V gene lost 5 bases and the J gene lost 2 bases, with 7 bases spanning the gap. Looked up from germline, CDR1 is MDHEN and CDR2 is SYDVKM. The CDR3 has 12 amino acids. CDR3 region: CASSKQAYEQYF. The CDR3 nucleotides read TGTGCCAGCAGTAAACAGGCCTACGAGCAGTACTTC. The complete variable domain, with remaining parts taken from reference TRBV28 and TRBJ2-7, reads DVKVTQSSRYLVKRTGEKVFLECVQDMDHENMFWYRQDPGLGLRLIYFSYDVKMKEKGDIPEGYSVSREKKERFSLILESASTNQTSMYLCASSKQAYEQYFGPGTRLTVT.

The chain employs TRBV19 and TRBJ1-6, with D possibly being TRBD1 (6 bases). The CDR3 has 14 amino acids. Germline V gene sequence: CDR1 LNHDA, CDR2 SQIVND (reference sequence). With 5 bases removed from V and 6 bases from J, the gap between germline ends came to 11 bases. The CDR3 DNA reads TGTGCCAGTAGTCAGGGGCTGGGTAATTCACCCCTCCACTTT. Protein: CASSQGLGNSPLHF.

The chain joins TRBV4-1 to TRBJ2-1; TRBD2 aligns across 12 bases. CDR3 size: 15 residues. Losses at the gene ends were 3 bases for V and 8 bases for J; bases not matched to a gene: 5. In germline, CDR1 is MGHRA, CDR2 YSYEKL. The DNA of the CDR3 is TGCGCCAGCAGCCAGGCGGCTAGCGGGAGGGATGAGCAGTTCTTC. Amino acids: CASSQAASGRDEQFF.

The chain uses TRBV28 and TRBJ1-2, with a tentative D call TRBD1 (5 bases). Germline assignment: CDR1 MDHEN and CDR2 SYDVKM. The CDR3 totals 15 residues. Trimming took off 4 bases at V and 3 bases at J, with 15 bases between the two ends. The CDR3 DNA reads as TGTGCCAGCAGTTGGGGGACCTTTATCGACTATGGCTACACCTTC. As protein: CASSWGTFIDYGYTF.

The chain is built from TRBV5-4 and TRBJ2-3, with D perhaps matching TRBD1 (6 bases). This CDR3 spans 16 amino acids. V was cut by 2 bases and J by 1 base, with 14 bases left in between. The germline V gene encodes CDR1 SGHNT and CDR2 YYREEE (reference sequence). CDR3: CASSLKARTGTDTQYF. Written as DNA, the CDR3 is TGTGCCAGCAGCTTAAAAGCGAGGACAGGCACAGATACGCAGTATTTT.

The chain couples TRBV9 to TRBJ1-2; TRBD1 might be the D (5 bases). Germline V CDR1 and CDR2: SGDLS, YYNGEE. CDR3 size: 10 residues. Trimming left V 9 bases short and J 8 bases short, with 11 bases between. The DNA of the CDR3 is TGTGCCAAGATTACAGGAGGCTACACCTTC. It is translated as CAKITGGYTF.

This clone appeared a few times. In DNA, the CDR3 is TGTGCCAGCAGTGACTCGGTGAACACTGAAGCTTTCTTT. Translation gives CASSDSVNTEAFF. This chain uses TRBV6-4 with TRBJ1-1; no reliable D call. This CDR3 is 13 amino acids long. Trimming cost V 0 bases and J 0 bases, with 2 bases left between them. Germline V gene lookup returns CDR1 MRHNA and CDR2 SNTAGT.

This clone was seen just once. Other DNA sequences in the sample encode the same CDR3. The V gene is TRBV19, the J gene TRBJ2-7, with TRBD2 matching 13 bases. Germline V lookup: CDR1 LNHDA, CDR2 SQIVND (reference sequence). The CDR3 runs 15 residues. The V segment lost 5 bases and the J segment 3 bases; nucleotides outside the gene matches: 4. The CDR3 bases are TGTGCCAGTAGTCCTTGGACTAGCGGGAGCTACGAGCAGTACTTC. This encodes CASSPWTSGSYEQYF.

V and J are TRBV10-3 and TRBJ1-2, with D hard to call. This CDR3 has 12 residues. CDR1 ENHRY and CDR2 SYGVKD come from the germline V gene. V was clipped by 3 bases and J by 8 bases, with 10 bases between them. The CDR3 loop is CAISDPLRGYTF. As DNA, the CDR3 is TGTGCCATCAGTGACCCCCTCAGGGGCTACACCTTC.

The CDR3 nucleotides read TGCAGCTTCAGCAGGCCCCCAGGCACAGATACGCAGTATTTT. Its protein is CSFSRPPGTDTQYF. The V and J genes are TRBV29-1 and TRBJ2-3; D is ambiguous. Germline loops: CDR1 SQVTM, CDR2 ANQGSEA. V lost 8 bases and J lost 1, with 16 bases in between. This CDR3 has 14 residues.

The chain couples TRBV6-5 to TRBJ2-5; possible D gene TRBD2, 5 bases. The V gene lost 7 bases and the J gene lost 5 bases, with 8 bases spanning the gap. CDR3 length: 11 residues. CDR1 and CDR2 (germline): MNHEY, SVGAGI. The CDR3 region is CASTTGETQYF. Written as DNA, the CDR3 is TGTGCCAGCACGACGGGGGAGACCCAGTACTTC.